This section outlines one T cell receptor (beta chain) sequence together with its context. Its antigen is as yet unknown. This sample was taken from a study of monozygotic twins with inflammatory bowel disease. Findings of the study overall: The sharing of clonotypes with others was lower in IBD patients than in healthy twins, especially with disease activity. In patient repertoires, differing immunosuppressive treatments may have added some variability.

TCRdb reprocessed the 5' RACE reads, with one entry per CDR3 protein and no DNA. The listing contains around 450,000 distinct CDR3 sequences. Source material: blood. This receptor was taken from a human donor with ulcerative colitis or Crohn's disease, or a healthy co-twin of an affected twin (not recorded which).

CDR3 sequence reads: CASREFSGNTIYF. The J gene is TRBJ1-3, the V gene TRBV5-1. The germline gives CDR1 SGHRS, CDR2 YFSETQ. CDR3 length: 13 amino acids.